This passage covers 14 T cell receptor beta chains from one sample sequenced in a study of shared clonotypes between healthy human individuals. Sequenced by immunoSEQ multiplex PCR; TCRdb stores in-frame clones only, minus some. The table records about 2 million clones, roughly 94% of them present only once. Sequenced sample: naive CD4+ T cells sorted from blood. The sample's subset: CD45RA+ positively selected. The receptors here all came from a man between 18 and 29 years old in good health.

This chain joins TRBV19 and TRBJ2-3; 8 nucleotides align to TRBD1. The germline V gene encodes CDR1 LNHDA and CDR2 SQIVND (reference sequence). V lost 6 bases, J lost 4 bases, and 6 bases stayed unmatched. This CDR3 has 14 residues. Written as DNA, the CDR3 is TGTGCCAGTAGCCCGGGACAGGTTTCAGATACGCAGTATTTT. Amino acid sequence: CASSPGQVSDTQYF.

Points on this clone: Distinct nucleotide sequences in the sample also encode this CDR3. CDR3 in DNA: TGTGCCAGCAGCTTAGGAGGGCTTAGTAATGAAAAACTGTTTTTT. Translating it yields CASSLGGLSNEKLFF. The rearrangement joins TRBV7-2 to TRBJ1-4; D gene uncertain. V was cut by 1 base and J by 4 bases, with 10 bases left in between. CDR1 is SGHTA, CDR2 FQGNSA, per germline. CDR3 length: 15 residues.

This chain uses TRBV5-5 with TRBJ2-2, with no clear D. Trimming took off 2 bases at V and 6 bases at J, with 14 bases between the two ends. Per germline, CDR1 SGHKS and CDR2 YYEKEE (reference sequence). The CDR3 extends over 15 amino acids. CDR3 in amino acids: CASSLSRTKSGELFF. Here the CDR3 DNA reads TGTGCCAGCAGCTTATCGAGGACCAAGTCCGGGGAGCTGTTTTTT. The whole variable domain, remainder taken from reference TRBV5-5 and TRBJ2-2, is DAGVTQSPTHLIKTRGQQVTLRCSPISGHKSVSWYQQVLGQGPQFIFQYYEKEERGRGNFPDRFSARQFPNYSSELNVNALLLGDSALYLCASSLSRTKSGELFFGEGSRLTVL.

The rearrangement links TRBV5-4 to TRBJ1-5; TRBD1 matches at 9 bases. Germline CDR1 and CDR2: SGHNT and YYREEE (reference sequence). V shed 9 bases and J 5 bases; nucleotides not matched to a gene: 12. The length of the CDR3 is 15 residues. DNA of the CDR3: TGTGCCACGTCGAGGACAGGGGTTCAGGATCAGCCCCAGCATTTT. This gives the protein CATSRTGVQDQPQHF.

The CDR3 DNA is TGTGCCTGGAGTACCAGATACACGGCGAGCTCCTATAATTCACCCCTCCACTTT. This encodes CAWSTRYTASSYNSPLHF. V and J are TRBV30 and TRBJ1-6; D uncertain. V lost 2 bases to trimming and J lost 0 bases, with 17 bases between them. The CDR3 is 18 residues long. Germline V gene lookup returns CDR1 GTSNPN and CDR2 SVGIG (reference sequence).

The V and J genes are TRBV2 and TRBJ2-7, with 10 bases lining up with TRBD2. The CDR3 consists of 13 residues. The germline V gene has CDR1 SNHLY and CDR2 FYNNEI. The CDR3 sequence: CATRAGGLYEQYF. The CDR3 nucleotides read TGTGCTACTAGAGCGGGAGGGCTATACGAGCAGTACTTC.

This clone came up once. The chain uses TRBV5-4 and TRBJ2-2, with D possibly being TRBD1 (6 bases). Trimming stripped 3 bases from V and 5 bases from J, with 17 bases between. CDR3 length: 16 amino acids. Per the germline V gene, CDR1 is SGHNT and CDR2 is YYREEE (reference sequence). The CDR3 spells CASSSNPGHSTGELFF. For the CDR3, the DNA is TGTGCCAGCAGCTCTAACCCGGGACACTCGACCGGGGAGCTGTTTTTT.

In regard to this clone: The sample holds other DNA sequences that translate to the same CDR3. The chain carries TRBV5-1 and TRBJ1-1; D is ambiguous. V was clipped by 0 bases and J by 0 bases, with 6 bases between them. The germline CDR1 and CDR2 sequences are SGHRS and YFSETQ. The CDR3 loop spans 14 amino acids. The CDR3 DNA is TGCGCCAGCAGCTTGGGACTCTTGAACACTGAAGCTTTCTTT. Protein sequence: CASSLGLLNTEAFF. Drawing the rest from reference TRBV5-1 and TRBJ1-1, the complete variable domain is KAGVTQTPRYLIKTRGQQVTLSCSPISGHRSVSWYQQTPGQGLQFLFEYFSETQRNKGNFPGRFSGRQFSNSRSEMNVSTLELGDSALYLCASSLGLLNTEAFFGQGTRLTVV.

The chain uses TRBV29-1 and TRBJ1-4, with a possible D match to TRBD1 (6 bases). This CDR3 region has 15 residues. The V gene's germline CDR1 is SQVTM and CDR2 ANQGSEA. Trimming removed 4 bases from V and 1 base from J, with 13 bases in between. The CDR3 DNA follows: TGCAGCGTTGGTCCGGGGGCAGGAACTAATGAAAAACTGTTTTTT. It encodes CSVGPGAGTNEKLFF.

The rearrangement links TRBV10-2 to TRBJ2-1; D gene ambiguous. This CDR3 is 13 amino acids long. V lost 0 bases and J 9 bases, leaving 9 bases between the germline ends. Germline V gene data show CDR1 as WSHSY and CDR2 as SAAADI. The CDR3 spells CASSESAKGEQFF. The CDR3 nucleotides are TGCGCCAGCAGTGAGTCGGCTAAGGGTGAGCAGTTCTTC.

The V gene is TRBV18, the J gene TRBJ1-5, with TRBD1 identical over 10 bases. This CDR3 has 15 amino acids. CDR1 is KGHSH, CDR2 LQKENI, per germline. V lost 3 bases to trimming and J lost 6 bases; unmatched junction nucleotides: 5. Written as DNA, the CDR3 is TGTGCCAGCTCACCCGGGACAGGGGCGCGTCAGCCCCAGCATTTT. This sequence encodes CASSPGTGARQPQHF.

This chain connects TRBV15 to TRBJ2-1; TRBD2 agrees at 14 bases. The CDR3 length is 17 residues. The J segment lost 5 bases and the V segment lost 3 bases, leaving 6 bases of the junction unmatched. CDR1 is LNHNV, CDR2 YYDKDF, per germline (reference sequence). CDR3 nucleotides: TGTGCCACCAGCAGGGGACTAGCGGGAGATCTTAACAATGAGCAGTTCTTC. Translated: CATSRGLAGDLNNEQFF.

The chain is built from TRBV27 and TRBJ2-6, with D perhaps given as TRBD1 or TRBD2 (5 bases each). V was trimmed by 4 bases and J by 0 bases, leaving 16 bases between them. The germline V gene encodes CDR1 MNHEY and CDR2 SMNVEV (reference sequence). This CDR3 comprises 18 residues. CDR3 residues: CASSSSAGTISGANVLTF. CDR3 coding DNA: TGTGCCAGCAGTTCTTCCGCCGGGACCATCTCTGGGGCCAACGTCCTGACTTTC.

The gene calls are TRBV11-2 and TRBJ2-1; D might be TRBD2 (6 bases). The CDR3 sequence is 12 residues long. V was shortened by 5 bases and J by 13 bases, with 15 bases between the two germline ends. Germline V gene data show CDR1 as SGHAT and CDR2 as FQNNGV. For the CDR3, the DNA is TGTGCCAGCAGCCCCCTGGGGGGTCCCCAGTTCTTC. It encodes CASSPLGGPQFF.